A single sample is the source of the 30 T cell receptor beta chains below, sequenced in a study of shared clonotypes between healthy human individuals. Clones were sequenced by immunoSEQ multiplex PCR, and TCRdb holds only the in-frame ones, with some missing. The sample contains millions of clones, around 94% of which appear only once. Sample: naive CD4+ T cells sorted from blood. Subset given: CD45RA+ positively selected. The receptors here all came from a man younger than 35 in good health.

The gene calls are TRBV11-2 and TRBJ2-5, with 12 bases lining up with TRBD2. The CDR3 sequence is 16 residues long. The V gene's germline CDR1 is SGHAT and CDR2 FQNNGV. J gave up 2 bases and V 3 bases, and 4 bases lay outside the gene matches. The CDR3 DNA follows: TGTGCCAGCAGCTTCTCCCTAGCGGGGGGGCAAGAGACCCAGTACTTC. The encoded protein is CASSFSLAGGQETQYF.

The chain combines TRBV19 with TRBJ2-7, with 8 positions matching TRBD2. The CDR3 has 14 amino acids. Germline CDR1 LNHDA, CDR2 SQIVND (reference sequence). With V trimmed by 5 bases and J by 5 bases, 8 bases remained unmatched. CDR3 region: CASSPGGPIDEQYF. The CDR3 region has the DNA TGTGCCAGTAGTCCGGGGGGGCCGATCGACGAGCAGTACTTC.

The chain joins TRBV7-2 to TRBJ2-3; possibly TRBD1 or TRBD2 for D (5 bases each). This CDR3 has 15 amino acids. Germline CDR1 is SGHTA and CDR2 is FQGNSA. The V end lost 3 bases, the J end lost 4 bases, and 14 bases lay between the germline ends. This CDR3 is CASSFPGTTPDTQYF. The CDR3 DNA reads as TGTGCCAGCAGCTTCCCCGGGACCACTCCAGATACGCAGTATTTT.

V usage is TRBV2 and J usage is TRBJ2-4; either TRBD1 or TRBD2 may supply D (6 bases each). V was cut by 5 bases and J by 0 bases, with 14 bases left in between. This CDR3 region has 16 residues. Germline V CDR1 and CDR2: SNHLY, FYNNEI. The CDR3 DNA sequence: TGTGCCAGCAGTCAAGAGGGGGGAACAGCCAAAAACATTCAGTACTTC. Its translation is CASSQEGGTAKNIQYF.

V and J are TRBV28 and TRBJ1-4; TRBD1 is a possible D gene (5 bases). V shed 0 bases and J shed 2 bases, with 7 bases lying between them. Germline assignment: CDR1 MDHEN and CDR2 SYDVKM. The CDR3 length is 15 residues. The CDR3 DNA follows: TGTGCCAGCAGTTTATGGGGGGGGACTAATGAAAAACTGTTTTTT. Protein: CASSLWGGTNEKLFF.

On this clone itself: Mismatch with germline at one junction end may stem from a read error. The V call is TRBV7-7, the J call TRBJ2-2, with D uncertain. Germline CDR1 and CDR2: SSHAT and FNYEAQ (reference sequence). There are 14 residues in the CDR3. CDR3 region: CASSSEGWVGELFF. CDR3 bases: TGTGCTAGCAGCTCAGAAGGATGGGTCGGGGAGCTGTTTTTT.

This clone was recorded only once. Here the CDR3 reads CASRYSGSKETQYF. The CDR3 DNA is TGTGCCAGCCGATATAGCGGGAGTAAGGAGACCCAGTACTTC. The chain couples TRBV2 to TRBJ2-5; 9 positions agree with TRBD2. The CDR3 contains 14 residues. Losses at the gene ends were 8 bases for V and 5 bases for J; bases not matched to a gene: 9. Germline CDR1 SNHLY, CDR2 FYNNEI.

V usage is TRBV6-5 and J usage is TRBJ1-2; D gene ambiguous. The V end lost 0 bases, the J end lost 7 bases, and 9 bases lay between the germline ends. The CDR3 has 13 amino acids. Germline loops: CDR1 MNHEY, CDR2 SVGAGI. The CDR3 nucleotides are TGTGCCAGCAGTTACTCGAAAATGGTTGGCTACACCTTC. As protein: CASSYSKMVGYTF.

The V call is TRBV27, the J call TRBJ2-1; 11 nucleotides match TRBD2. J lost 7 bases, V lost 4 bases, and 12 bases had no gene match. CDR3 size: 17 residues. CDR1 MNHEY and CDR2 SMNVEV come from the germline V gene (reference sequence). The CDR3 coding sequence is TGTGCCAGCAGTTCGAAACTAGCGGGGGAGAGGGCTAATGAGCAGTTCTTC. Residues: CASSSKLAGERANEQFF.

The CDR3 DNA is TGTGCCAGCAGCCCAGGGACTAGCGGGGGAAGTGCCACCGGGGAGCTGTTTTTT. Protein: CASSPGTSGGSATGELFF. The V gene is TRBV7-3, the J gene TRBJ2-2, with 14 bases aligning to TRBD2. The V gene's germline CDR1 is SGHTA and CDR2 FQGTGA. Losses at the gene ends were 5 bases for V and 4 bases for J; bases not matched to a gene: 9. CDR3 length: 18 amino acids.

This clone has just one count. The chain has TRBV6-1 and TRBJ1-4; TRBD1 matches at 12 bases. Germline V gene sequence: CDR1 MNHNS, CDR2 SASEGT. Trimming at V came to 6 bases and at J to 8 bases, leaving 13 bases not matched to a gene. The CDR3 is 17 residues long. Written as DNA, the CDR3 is TGTGCCAGCAGGGAAACGGGACAGGGGGCTTATAGGGAAAAACTGTTTTTT. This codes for CASRETGQGAYREKLFF.

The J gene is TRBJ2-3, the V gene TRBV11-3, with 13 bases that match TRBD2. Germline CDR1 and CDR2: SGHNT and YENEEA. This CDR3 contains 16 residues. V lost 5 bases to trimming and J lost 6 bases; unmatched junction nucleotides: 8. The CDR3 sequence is CASSHTSGRVVDTQYF. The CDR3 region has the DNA TGTGCCAGCAGCCACACTAGCGGGAGGGTTGTGGATACGCAGTATTTT.

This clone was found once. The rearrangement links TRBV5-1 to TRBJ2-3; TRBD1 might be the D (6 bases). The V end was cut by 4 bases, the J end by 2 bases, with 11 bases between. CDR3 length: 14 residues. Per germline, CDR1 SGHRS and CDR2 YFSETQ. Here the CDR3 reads CASSKGQTTDTQYF. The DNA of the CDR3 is TGCGCCAGCAGCAAAGGACAGACCACAGATACGCAGTATTTT.

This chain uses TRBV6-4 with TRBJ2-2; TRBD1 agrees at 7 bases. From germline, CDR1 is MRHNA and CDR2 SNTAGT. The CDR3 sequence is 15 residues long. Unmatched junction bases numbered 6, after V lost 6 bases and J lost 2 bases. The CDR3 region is CASSPTGINTGELFF. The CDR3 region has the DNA TGTGCCAGCAGCCCGACAGGGATCAACACCGGGGAGCTGTTTTTT.

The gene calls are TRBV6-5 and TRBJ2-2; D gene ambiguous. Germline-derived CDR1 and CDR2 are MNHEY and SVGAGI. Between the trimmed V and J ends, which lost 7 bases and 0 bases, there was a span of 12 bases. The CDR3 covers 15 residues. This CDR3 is CASTPWLANTGELFF. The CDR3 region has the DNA TGTGCCAGCACCCCATGGCTAGCGAACACCGGGGAGCTGTTTTTT.

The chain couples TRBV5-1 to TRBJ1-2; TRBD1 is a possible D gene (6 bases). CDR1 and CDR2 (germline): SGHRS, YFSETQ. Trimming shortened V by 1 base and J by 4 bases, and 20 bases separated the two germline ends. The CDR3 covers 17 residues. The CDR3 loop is CASSLSNRASKVYGYTF. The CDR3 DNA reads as TGCGCCAGCAGCTTGAGTAACAGGGCCTCCAAGGTCTATGGCTACACCTTC. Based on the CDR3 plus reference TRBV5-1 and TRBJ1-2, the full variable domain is KAGVTQTPRYLIKTRGQQVTLSCSPISGHRSVSWYQQTPGQGLQFLFEYFSETQRNKGNFPGRFSGRQFSNSRSEMNVSTLELGDSALYLCASSLSNRASKVYGYTFGSGTRLTVV.

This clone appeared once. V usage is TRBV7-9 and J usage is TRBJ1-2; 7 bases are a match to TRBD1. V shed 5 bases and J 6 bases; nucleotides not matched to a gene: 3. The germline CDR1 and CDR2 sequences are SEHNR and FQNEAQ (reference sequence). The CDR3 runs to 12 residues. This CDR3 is CASSLGQNGYTF. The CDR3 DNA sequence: TGTGCCAGCAGCCTGGGACAGAATGGCTACACCTTC.

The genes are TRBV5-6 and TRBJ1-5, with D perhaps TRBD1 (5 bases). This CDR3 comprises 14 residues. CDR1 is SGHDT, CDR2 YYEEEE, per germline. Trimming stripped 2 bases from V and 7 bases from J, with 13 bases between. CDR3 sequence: CASSLQGVGQPQHF. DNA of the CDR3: TGTGCCAGCAGCTTACAAGGGGTGGGGCAGCCCCAGCATTTT. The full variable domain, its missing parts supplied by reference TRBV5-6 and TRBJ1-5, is DAGVTQSPTHLIKTRGQQVTLRCSPKSGHDTVSWYQQALGQGPQFIFQYYEEEERQRGNFPDRFSGHQFPNYSSELNVNALLLGDSALYLCASSLQGVGQPQHFGDGTRLSIL.

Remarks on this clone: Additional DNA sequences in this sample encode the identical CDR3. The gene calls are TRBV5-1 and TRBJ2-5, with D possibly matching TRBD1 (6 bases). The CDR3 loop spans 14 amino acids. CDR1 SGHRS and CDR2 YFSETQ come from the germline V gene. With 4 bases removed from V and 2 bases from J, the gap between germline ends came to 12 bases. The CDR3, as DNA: TGCGCCAGCAGCGGGGGCGGGTCTCAAGAGACCCAGTACTTC. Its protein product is CASSGGGSQETQYF.

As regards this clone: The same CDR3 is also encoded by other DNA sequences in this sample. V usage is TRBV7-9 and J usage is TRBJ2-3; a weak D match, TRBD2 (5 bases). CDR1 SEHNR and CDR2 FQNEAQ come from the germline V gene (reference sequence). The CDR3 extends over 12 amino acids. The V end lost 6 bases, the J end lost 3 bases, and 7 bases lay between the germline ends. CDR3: CASSRGTDTQYF. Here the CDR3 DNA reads TGTGCCAGCAGTAGAGGGACAGATACGCAGTATTTT.

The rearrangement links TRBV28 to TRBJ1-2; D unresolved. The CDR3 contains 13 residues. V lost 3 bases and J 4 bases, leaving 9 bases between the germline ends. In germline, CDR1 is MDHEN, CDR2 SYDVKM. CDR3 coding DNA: TGTGCCAGCAGTTTGCCGGGATCCTATGGCTACACCTTC. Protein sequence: CASSLPGSYGYTF.

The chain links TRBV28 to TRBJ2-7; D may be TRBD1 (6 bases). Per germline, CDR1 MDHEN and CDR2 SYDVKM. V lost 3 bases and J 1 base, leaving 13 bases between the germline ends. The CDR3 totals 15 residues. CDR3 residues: CASSLRQGLSYEQYF. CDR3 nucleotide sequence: TGTGCCAGCAGTTTGAGGCAGGGGCTGTCCTACGAGCAGTACTTC.

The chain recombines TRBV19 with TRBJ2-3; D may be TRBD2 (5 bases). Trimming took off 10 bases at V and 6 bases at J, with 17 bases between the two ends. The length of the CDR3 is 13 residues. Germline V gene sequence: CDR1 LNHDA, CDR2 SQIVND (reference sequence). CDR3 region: CATRTFPADTQYF. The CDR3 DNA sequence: TGTGCCACCAGGACTTTCCCCGCCGATACGCAGTATTTT.

The CDR3 loop is CASSVQATDNEQFF. The CDR3 DNA reads TGTGCCAGCAGCGTACAGGCGACAGACAATGAGCAGTTCTTC. V is TRBV9 and J is TRBJ2-1; tentatively, D is TRBD1 (5 bases). The V and J ends lost 1 base and 5 bases respectively, with 10 bases between them. Per the germline V gene, CDR1 is SGDLS and CDR2 is YYNGEE. The CDR3 length is 14 residues. The entire variable domain, with the rest obtained from reference TRBV9 and TRBJ2-1, is as follows: DSGVTQTPKHLITATGQRVTLRCSPRSGDLSVYWYQQSLDQGLQFLIQYYNGEERAKGNILERFSAQQFPDLHSELNLSSLELGDSALYFCASSVQATDNEQFFGPGTRLTVL.

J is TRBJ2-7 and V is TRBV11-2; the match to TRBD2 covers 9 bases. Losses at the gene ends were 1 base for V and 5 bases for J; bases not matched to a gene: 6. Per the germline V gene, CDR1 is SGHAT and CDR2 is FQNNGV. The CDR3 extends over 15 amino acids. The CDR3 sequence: CASSLGTSVVHEQYF. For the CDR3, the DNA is TGTGCCAGCAGCTTAGGGACTAGCGTCGTTCACGAGCAGTACTTC.

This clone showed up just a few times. CDR3 DNA: TGTGCCAGCAGCGTAGCGGGACCCTCCTACGAGCAGTACTTC. This sequence encodes CASSVAGPSYEQYF. This rearrangement joins TRBV9 to TRBJ2-7; D may be TRBD1 or TRBD2 (5 bases each). V was pared by 0 bases and J by 0 bases, with 7 bases between. The CDR3 totals 14 residues. CDR1 SGDLS and CDR2 YYNGEE come from the germline V gene.

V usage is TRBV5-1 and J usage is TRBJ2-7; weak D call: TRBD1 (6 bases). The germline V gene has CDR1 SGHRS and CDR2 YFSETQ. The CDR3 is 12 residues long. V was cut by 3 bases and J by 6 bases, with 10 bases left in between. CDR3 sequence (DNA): TGCGCCAGCAGCTCCCCAGGGGCCGAGCAGTACTTC. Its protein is CASSSPGAEQYF.

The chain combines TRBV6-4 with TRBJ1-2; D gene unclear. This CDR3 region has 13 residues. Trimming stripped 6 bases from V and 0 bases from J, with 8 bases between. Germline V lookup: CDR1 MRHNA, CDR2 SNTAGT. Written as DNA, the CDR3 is TGTGCCAGCAGGGCAGGTGCTAACTATGGCTACACCTTC. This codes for CASRAGANYGYTF.

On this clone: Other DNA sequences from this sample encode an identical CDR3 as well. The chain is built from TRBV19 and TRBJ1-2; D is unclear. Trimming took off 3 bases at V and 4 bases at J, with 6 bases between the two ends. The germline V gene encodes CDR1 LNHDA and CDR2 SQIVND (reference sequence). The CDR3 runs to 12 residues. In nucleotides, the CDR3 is TGTGCCAGTAGTATGTCCGGCTATGGCTACACCTTC. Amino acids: CASSMSGYGYTF.

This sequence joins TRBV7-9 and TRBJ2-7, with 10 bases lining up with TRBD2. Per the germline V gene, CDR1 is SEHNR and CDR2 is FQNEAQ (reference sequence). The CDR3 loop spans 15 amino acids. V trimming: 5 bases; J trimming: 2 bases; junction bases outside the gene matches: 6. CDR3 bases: TGTGCCAGCAGCATTCTAGCGGGGGCCCCCTACGAGCAGTACTTC. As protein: CASSILAGAPYEQYF. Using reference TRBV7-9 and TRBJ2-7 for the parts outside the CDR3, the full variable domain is DTGVSQNPRHKITKRGQNVTFRCDPISEHNRLYWYRQTLGQGPEFLTYFQNEAQLEKSRLLSDRFSAERPKGSFSTLEIQRTEQGDSAMYLCASSILAGAPYEQYFGPGTRLTVT.